The 30 T cell receptor beta chains below all came from one sample that was sequenced in a study of PD-L1 blockade in urothelial cancer. Sequenced by immunoSEQ multiplex PCR; TCRdb stores in-frame clones only, minus some. The sample contains under 100,000 clones, 82% of which appear only once. This specimen was PBMCs, taken around atezolizumab (anti-PD-L1) treatment. Every receptor here comes from a man in his 70s with urothelial cancer.

The chain uses TRBV2 and TRBJ2-7; a weak D match, TRBD2 (7 bases). The CDR3 extends over 14 amino acids. Trimming cost V 8 bases and J 0 bases, with 14 bases left between them. Germline V CDR1 and CDR2: SNHLY, FYNNEI. The CDR3 spells CASGRGGLSYEQYF. For the CDR3, the DNA is TGTGCCAGCGGGAGGGGGGGACTCTCCTACGAGCAGTACTTC.

The chain combines TRBV7-9 with TRBJ2-1, with 15 positions matching TRBD2. Germline CDR1 reads SEHNR; CDR2 reads FQNEAQ (reference sequence). The CDR3 spans 16 residues. J was trimmed by 3 bases and V by 5 bases; bases with no gene match: 2. The DNA for the CDR3 is TGTGCCAGCAGCGCGGGACTAGCGGGAGGCTACAATGAGCAGTTCTTC. Its protein product is CASSAGLAGGYNEQFF.

The chain uses TRBV18 and TRBJ2-7, with 8 nucleotides matching TRBD1. The CDR3 contains 15 residues. Germline CDR1 KGHSH, CDR2 LQKENI. V was pared by 2 bases and J by 4 bases, with 7 bases of the junction left unmatched. CDR3 nucleotide sequence: TGTGCCAGCTCACCAGCAGGGGGCCTTGCTTACGAGCAGTACTTC. Residues: CASSPAGGLAYEQYF.

This chain connects TRBV5-1 to TRBJ2-3; perhaps TRBD2 as D (6 bases). This CDR3 has 16 amino acids. Trimming stripped 0 bases from V and 2 bases from J, with 13 bases between. CDR1 and CDR2 from the germline V gene are SGHRS and YFSETQ. CDR3 nucleotides: TGCGCCAGCAGCTTGGAACTTGGGGGGAACACAGATACGCAGTATTTT. It specifies CASSLELGGNTDTQYF.

The genes are TRBV7-2 and TRBJ2-7; 10 bases agree with TRBD1. Germline lookup yields CDR1 SGHTA and CDR2 FQGNSA. After removal of 5 bases from V and 5 bases from J, the junction contained 6 bases not matched to a gene. The CDR3 contains 14 residues. The CDR3 is CASSPGQGGNEQYF. Written as DNA, the CDR3 is TGTGCCAGCAGCCCAGGACAGGGGGGGAACGAGCAGTACTTC.

This clone was seen repeatedly, ten times or more. This chain links TRBV2 with TRBJ1-3; D may be TRBD1 (6 bases). Deletions cut 5 bases from V and 4 bases from J, with 12 bases between. The V gene's germline CDR1 is SNHLY and CDR2 FYNNEI. CDR3 length: 14 amino acids. CDR3 sequence (DNA): TGTGCCAGCAGTTCACAGGGAATCGGAAACACCATATATTTT. It translates to CASSSQGIGNTIYF.

The chain employs TRBV9 and TRBJ2-1; D is unresolved. The CDR3 is 16 residues long. Trimming removed 2 bases at V and 1 base at J, with 13 bases between. Looked up from germline, CDR1 is SGDLS and CDR2 is YYNGEE. As DNA, the CDR3 is TGTGCCAGCAGCGTTAAAGCGTATAGTTCCTACAATGAGCAGTTCTTC. Translating it yields CASSVKAYSSYNEQFF.

The chain employs TRBV6-5 and TRBJ1-1; 8 nucleotides agree with TRBD1. The CDR3 has 13 amino acids. CDR1 and CDR2 (germline): MNHEY, SVGAGI. V was pared by 8 bases and J by 1 base, with 3 bases of the junction left unmatched. The CDR3 sequence: CASFGQGNTEAFF. CDR3 DNA sequence: TGTGCCAGCTTCGGACAGGGGAACACTGAAGCTTTCTTT.

In its sample, this clone was seen a few times. The chain is built from TRBV7-9 and TRBJ2-1; tentatively, D is TRBD2 (6 bases). Germline V gene lookup returns CDR1 SEHNR and CDR2 FQNEAQ (reference sequence). Trimming stripped 1 base from V and 4 bases from J, with 11 bases between. The CDR3 consists of 15 residues. CDR3 protein: CASSLDGTSYNEQFF. CDR3 bases: TGTGCCAGCAGCTTAGACGGGACTTCTTACAATGAGCAGTTCTTC.

This rearrangement joins TRBV19 to TRBJ2-1, with D uncertain. The CDR3 runs 15 residues. Germline CDR1 and CDR2: LNHDA and SQIVND (reference sequence). V lost 4 bases and J lost 1, with 11 bases in between. CDR3 amino acids: CASSTPTRSYNEQFF. CDR3 DNA sequence: TGTGCCAGTAGTACCCCGACACGGTCCTACAATGAGCAGTTCTTC.

As concerns this clone: Other DNA sequences in the sample encode the same CDR3. V usage is TRBV14 and J usage is TRBJ1-2; D not resolved. This CDR3 has 14 residues. The V gene lost 0 bases and the J gene lost 5 bases, with 10 bases spanning the gap. Germline values: CDR1 SGHDN, CDR2 FVKESK. CDR3 coding DNA: TGTGCCAGCAGCCAAGATACCAAAGCTTATGGCTACACCTTC. This gives the protein CASSQDTKAYGYTF.

The chain has TRBV7-9 and TRBJ2-7; 7 nucleotides match TRBD2. J was trimmed by 6 bases and V by 1 base; bases with no gene match: 6. The germline V gene has CDR1 SEHNR and CDR2 FQNEAQ (reference sequence). The CDR3 totals 14 residues. The CDR3 reads CASSLEAGAGEQYF. The CDR3 bases are TGTGCCAGCAGCTTAGAGGCGGGAGCGGGCGAGCAGTACTTC.

The V gene is TRBV7-9, the J gene TRBJ1-4; 7 bases fit TRBD1. This CDR3 is built from 15 residues. With 2 bases clipped from V and 6 bases from J, the junction kept 6 bases outside the gene matches. The germline V gene encodes CDR1 SEHNR and CDR2 FQNEAQ (reference sequence). CDR3 loop: CASSLRGLGDEKLFF. CDR3 nucleotide sequence: TGTGCCAGCAGCTTAAGGGGGCTGGGGGATGAAAAACTGTTTTTT. The full variable domain, in which reference TRBV7-9 and TRBJ1-4 provide the parts outside the CDR3, is DTGVSQNPRHKITKRGQNVTFRCDPISEHNRLYWYRQTLGQGPEFLTYFQNEAQLEKSRLLSDRFSAERPKGSFSTLEIQRTEQGDSAMYLCASSLRGLGDEKLFFGSGTQLSVL.

This clone came up once. The chain has TRBV18 and TRBJ2-7; 8 bases are a match to TRBD2. V trimming: 3 bases; J trimming: 3 bases; junction bases outside the gene matches: 7. The length of the CDR3 is 15 residues. CDR1 KGHSH and CDR2 LQKENI come from the germline V gene. Here the CDR3 DNA reads TGTGCCAGCTCACCCTACGGGGGGGGCAGCTACGAGCAGTACTTC. Its protein product is CASSPYGGGSYEQYF.

The chain uses TRBV5-4 and TRBJ2-1; a weak D match, TRBD1 (5 bases). CDR1 is SGHNT and CDR2 is YYREEE in the germline V gene (reference sequence). The CDR3 has 12 amino acids. Trimming pared 0 bases from V and 9 bases from J, leaving 7 bases between. This CDR3 reads CASSLEGFEQFF. Written as DNA, the CDR3 is TGTGCCAGCAGCTTGGAGGGGTTTGAGCAGTTCTTC. The full variable domain, its missing parts supplied by reference TRBV5-4 and TRBJ2-1, is ETGVTQSPTHLIKTRGQQVTLRCSSQSGHNTVSWYQQALGQGPQFIFQYYREEENGRGNFPPRFSGLQFPNYSSELNVNALELDDSALYLCASSLEGFEQFFGPGTRLTVL.

The rearrangement links TRBV4-1 to TRBJ1-4; possible D gene TRBD1, 6 bases. This CDR3 contains 14 residues. The V and J ends lost 1 base and 7 bases respectively, with 10 bases between them. CDR1 is MGHRA and CDR2 is YSYEKL in the germline V gene. The CDR3 DNA reads TGCGCCAGCAGCCAAGCCCAGGGGCCTGAAAAACTGTTTTTT. The encoded protein is CASSQAQGPEKLFF.

The J gene is TRBJ2-7, the V gene TRBV11-2, with D perhaps matching TRBD1 (6 bases). Trimming removed 1 base from V and 2 bases from J, with 21 bases in between. This CDR3 contains 18 residues. Per germline, CDR1 SGHAT and CDR2 FQNNGV. The chain's CDR3 is CASSLGATGTGYTYEQYF. For the CDR3, the DNA is TGTGCCAGCAGCTTAGGGGCGACGGGAACAGGGTATACCTACGAGCAGTACTTC.

The chain recombines TRBV15 with TRBJ2-7, with 9 bases fitting TRBD1. The germline V gene encodes CDR1 LNHNV and CDR2 YYDKDF (reference sequence). The V and J ends lost 6 bases and 3 bases, in that order; junction bases with no gene match: 6. This CDR3 is 14 amino acids long. CDR3 in DNA: TGTGCCACCAGTAGAACGGGACAGGGCTACGAGCAGTACTTC. Protein sequence: CATSRTGQGYEQYF.

This chain joins TRBV6-1 and TRBJ1-1; D is undetermined. The V gene's germline CDR1 is MNHNS and CDR2 SASEGT. This CDR3 region has 14 residues. With 6 bases removed from V and 1 base from J, the gap between germline ends came to 12 bases. CDR3 protein: CASRLRDGNTEAFF. DNA for the CDR3: TGTGCCAGCAGGCTCCGGGATGGGAACACTGAAGCTTTCTTT.

The chain links TRBV10-3 to TRBJ2-5; D is possibly TRBD1 (5 bases). CDR3 length: 14 amino acids. V gave up 3 bases and J gave up 0 bases, with 8 bases separating them. Germline V gene lookup returns CDR1 ENHRY and CDR2 SYGVKD. The DNA for the CDR3 is TGTGCCATCAGTGATGCAGGGTACCAAGAGACCCAGTACTTC. Protein sequence: CAISDAGYQETQYF.

This clone appeared a few times. V usage is TRBV6-1 and J usage is TRBJ1-1, with 8 bases matching TRBD1. With 7 bases clipped from V and 6 bases from J, the junction kept 10 bases outside the gene matches. From germline, CDR1 is MNHNS and CDR2 SASEGT. CDR3 length: 14 amino acids. The DNA of the CDR3 is TGTGCCAGCATTATACTGGACAGGGCGGCTGAAGCTTTCTTT. It is translated as CASIILDRAAEAFF.

This chain connects TRBV6-5 to TRBJ2-5, with D possibly matching TRBD1 (6 bases). The V end was cut by 3 bases, the J end by 3 bases, with 8 bases between. The CDR3 is made up of 13 amino acids. From germline, CDR1 is MNHEY and CDR2 SVGAGI. The CDR3 sequence: CASSYRGKETQYF. CDR3 in DNA: TGTGCCAGCAGTTATAGGGGGAAAGAGACCCAGTACTTC.

J is TRBJ1-4 and V is TRBV5-3, with D tentatively TRBD1 (6 bases). TRBV5-3 is flagged as an ORF with uncertain function. The CDR3 is 15 residues long. Trimming left V 3 bases short and J 4 bases short, with 13 bases between. CDR3 loop: CARSSSWTVNEKLFF. The CDR3 bases are TGTGCCAGAAGCTCCTCCTGGACAGTTAATGAAAAACTGTTTTTT.

The chain employs TRBV29-1 and TRBJ2-3, with TRBD2 matching over 8 bases. The CDR3 runs to 15 residues. Germline trimming cut 7 bases from V and 0 bases from J; bases unmatched to any gene: 9. Germline values: CDR1 SQVTM, CDR2 ANQGSEA. CDR3 loop: CSAVGAGGSTDTQYF. For the CDR3, the DNA is TGCAGCGCTGTAGGGGCGGGGGGAAGCACAGATACGCAGTATTTT.

This clone was detected only a few times. This chain links TRBV10-3 with TRBJ2-7; 9 nucleotides align to TRBD1. Germline CDR1 and CDR2: ENHRY and SYGVKD. The CDR3 length is 15 residues. Losses at the gene ends were 3 bases for V and 5 bases for J; bases not matched to a gene: 8. The CDR3, as DNA: TGTGCCATCAGTGACCCCGGGACAGGGAGGGACGAGCAGTACTTC. Translation: CAISDPGTGRDEQYF.

In nucleotides, the CDR3 is TGTGCCTGGAGGGGCCAGGGAGGGGACGAGCAGTACTTC. Protein sequence: CAWRGQGGDEQYF. This chain connects TRBV30 to TRBJ2-7; 7 nucleotides agree with TRBD2. The trim removed 3 bases at V and 5 bases at J, leaving 7 bases unmatched. Germline CDR1 reads GTSNPN; CDR2 reads SVGIG (reference sequence). The CDR3 length is 13 residues.

The rearrangement links TRBV5-4 to TRBJ2-1, with D possibly matching TRBD2 (6 bases). The germline V and J ends were trimmed by 7 bases and 4 bases, with 12 bases remaining between them. CDR3 length equals 13 residues. Germline values: CDR1 SGHNT, CDR2 YYREEE (reference sequence). The CDR3 reads CASGRDSYNEQFF. The DNA of the CDR3 is TGTGCCAGCGGCCGGGACTCTTACAATGAGCAGTTCTTC. Together with reference TRBV5-4 and TRBJ2-1, the CDR3 gives the full variable domain: ETGVTQSPTHLIKTRGQQVTLRCSSQSGHNTVSWYQQALGQGPQFIFQYYREEENGRGNFPPRFSGLQFPNYSSELNVNALELDDSALYLCASGRDSYNEQFFGPGTRLTVL.

V gene TRBV5-4 combines with J gene TRBJ2-3; 12 bases are shared with TRBD2. CDR1 is SGHNT, CDR2 YYREEE, per germline (reference sequence). The CDR3 contains 17 residues. The ends lost 3 bases at V and 0 bases at J; junction bases unmatched: 5. The CDR3 is CASSSRTSGESTDTQYF. The CDR3 DNA follows: TGTGCCAGCAGCTCCAGGACTAGCGGGGAAAGCACAGATACGCAGTATTTT.

The chain employs TRBV12-5 and TRBJ2-3; D might be TRBD2 (7 bases). The CDR3 totals 19 residues. V lost 0 bases and J lost 0, with 19 bases in between. Germline V lookup: CDR1 LGHNT, CDR2 FRNRAP. The CDR3 protein is CASGLVTQRGGASTDTQYF. The CDR3 DNA reads TGTGCTAGTGGTTTGGTCACGCAGAGGGGGGGGGCTAGCACAGATACGCAGTATTTT.

In its sample, this clone was seen a few times. Other DNA sequences within the sample encode an identical CDR3. The chain has TRBV9 and TRBJ1-3; D is unresolved. Germline V CDR1 and CDR2: SGDLS, YYNGEE. Trimming took off 3 bases at V and 0 bases at J, with 4 bases between the two ends. CDR3 length equals 13 residues. The CDR3 DNA reads as TGTGCCAGCAGCGACAGCTCTGGAAACACCATATATTTT. Translation gives CASSDSSGNTIYF.